A selection of T cell receptor beta chains follows, all from one sample in a study of cytomegalovirus exposure and HLA in healthy donors. Measured with immunoSEQ multiplex PCR; TCRdb has only the in-frame clones, and not every one. The sample consists of about 150,000 clones, roughly 80% of them appearing once. Sample: PBMCs. These TCRs come from a man aged 50 or older in good health and CMV-seropositive. Both conserved end residues are part of each CDR3. D genes are given only for firm matches. Part of the rows lack a size; the others show once, few, many or a class for expanded clones.

J gene	V gene	clone size	D gene	CDR3 DNA	CDR3 protein
TRBJ1-1	TRBV6-1	once	NA	TGTGCCAGCCTACCGGGGGTTCGGAACACTGAAGCTTTCTTT	CASLPGVRNTEAFF
TRBJ2-5	TRBV6-5	NA	TRBD2	TGTGCCAGCAGTTACTCCTTAGCGGGAGTCCAAGAGACCCAGTACTTC	CASSYSLAGVQETQYF
TRBJ2-1	TRBV11-2	NA	NA	TGTGCCAGCAGCCTCAGGGGCAGCTCCTACAATGAGCAGTTCTTC	CASSLRGSSYNEQFF
TRBJ2-1	TRBV10-3	NA	NA	TGTGCCATCAGTGAGTCGAATAGCATCGAATACAATGAGCAGTTCTTC	CAISESNSIEYNEQFF
TRBJ1-5	TRBV19	few	NA	TGTGCCAGTAGTCCTATCCCCGGGTATAATCAGCCCCAGCATTTT	CASSPIPGYNQPQHF
TRBJ2-7	TRBV7-8	NA	NA	TGTGCCAGCAGCCGCACACTAGTACGGTACGAGCAGTACTTC	CASSRTLVRYEQYF
TRBJ1-1	TRBV28	few	NA	TGTGCCAGCAGTACTCACAGGGTTATTAAGAACACTGAAGCTTTCTTT	CASSTHRVIKNTEAFF
TRBJ1-5	TRBV9	NA	TRBD1	TGTGCCAGCAGCTTATCGGGACAGGAAAATCAGCCCCAGCATTTT	CASSLSGQENQPQHF
TRBJ2-2	TRBV2	NA	NA	TGTGCCAGCCAGAATCCTACAGCGAACACCGGGGAGCTGTTTTTT	CASQNPTANTGELFF
TRBJ1-2	TRBV4-1	NA	NA	TGCGCCAGCAGCCAGGTCAGGGCCTATGGCTACACCTTC	CASSQVRAYGYTF
TRBJ1-1	TRBV5-1	NA	TRBD1	TGCGCCAGCAGCTTGGGGGGGACAGGGAGCACTGAAGCTTTCTTT	CASSLGGTGSTEAFF
TRBJ2-7	TRBV18	few	NA	TGTGCCAGCTCACCGGACAGTTCCGAGCAGTACTTC	CASSPDSSEQYF
TRBJ1-4	TRBV5-1	NA	TRBD1	TGCGCCAGCAGCGGGCAGGGGGGATTGGCTAATGAAAAACTGTTTTTT	CASSGQGGLANEKLFF
TRBJ2-1	TRBV9	NA	NA	TGTGCCAGCAGCGTAGCGTCTGGGCTAGCCAATGAGCAGTTCTTC	CASSVASGLANEQFF
TRBJ1-5	TRBV2	NA	NA	TGTGCCAGCTCCCAGGGTCCTTATAGCAATCAGCCCCAGCATTTT	CASSQGPYSNQPQHF
TRBJ2-2	TRBV18	NA	TRBD1	TGTGCCAGCTCACCAATAATGGACAGGCCCACCGGGGAGCTGTTTTTT	CASSPIMDRPTGELFF
TRBJ2-7	TRBV15	NA	TRBD2	TGTGCCACCAGCAGAGACCGGGGGGGCTACGAGCAGTACTTC	CATSRDRGGYEQYF
TRBJ1-2	TRBV18	NA	NA	TGTGCCAGCTCACCACAGGGGAAAGGCTACACCTTC	CASSPQGKGYTF
TRBJ1-5	TRBV9	NA	TRBD1	TGTGCCAGCAGCCAGGGGGCAGGGGGCAATCAGCCCCAGCATTTT	CASSQGAGGNQPQHF
TRBJ2-6	TRBV4-3	NA	NA	TGCGCCAGCAGCCCTGCAAAGTCGGGGAGCAGAACCCACTCTGGGGCCAACGTCCTGACTTTC	CASSPAKSGSRTHSGANVLTF
TRBJ1-6	TRBV30	NA	NA	TGTGCCTGGAGTGCGACAGTCTCCTATAATTCACCCCTCCACTTT	CAWSATVSYNSPLHF
TRBJ2-1	TRBV25-1	NA	NA	TGTGCCAGCAGTGTACCCGCGGAGGTTGAGCAGTTCTTC	CASSVPAEVEQFF
TRBJ2-1	TRBV6-5	once	NA	TGTGCCAGCAGTTCTCCTTGGAGCTCCTACAATGAGCAGTTCTTC	CASSSPWSSYNEQFF
TRBJ2-7	TRBV5-6	NA	NA	TGTGCCAGCAGCTGGGGCAACGAGCAGTACTTC	CASSWGNEQYF
TRBJ2-4	TRBV30	NA	NA	TGTGCCTTCCAGAGGGACATTCAGTACTTC	CAFQRDIQYF
TRBJ1-4	TRBV7-9	NA	NA	TGTGCCAGCAGCTCGGGGATAGGTGAAAAACTGTTTTTT	CASSSGIGEKLFF
TRBJ2-7	TRBV30	NA	NA	TGTGCCTGGGGGGGCCCGACCTACGAGCAGTACTTC	CAWGGPTYEQYF
TRBJ1-2	TRBV7-8	NA	NA	TGTGCCAGCAGCCCCGGGAGGGGGGCCTATGGCTACACCTTC	CASSPGRGAYGYTF
TRBJ1-2	TRBV28	NA	NA	TGTGCCAGCAGTTTGTTACAGAACTATGGCTACACCTTC	CASSLLQNYGYTF
TRBJ2-5	TRBV5-3	NA	TRBD2	TGTGCCAGAAGCCCCCCGGAGTGCGGGGGGCGGTCGACCCAGTACTTC	CARSPPECGGRSTQYF
TRBJ2-1	TRBV9	NA	TRBD2	TGTGCCAGCAGCGTAGGGGGAGGGACTAATGAGCAGTTCTTC	CASSVGGGTNEQFF
TRBJ2-7	TRBV6-5	NA	TRBD1	TGTGCCAGCAGTTATGAACAGGGGGTCAGGGAGCAGTACTTC	CASSYEQGVREQYF
TRBJ1-5	TRBV28	NA	NA	TGTGCCAGCAGTTTGTACGGTAGCCCAAATAGCAATCAGCCCCAGCATTTT	CASSLYGSPNSNQPQHF
TRBJ2-1	TRBV2	NA	NA	TGTGCCAGAACTAGCCCGGGGTACAATGAGCAGTTCTTC	CARTSPGYNEQFF
TRBJ2-2	TRBV4-1	once	TRBD2	TGCGCCAGCAGCCAAGTCTGGTTACCTGGTTCTAGCGGGGCGCGGGGGACCGGGGAGCTGTTTTTT	CASSQVWLPGSSGARGTGELFF
TRBJ2-7	TRBV29-1	NA	NA	TGCAGCGTTGCTCAGGGCAGGGCAGGCGAGCAGTACTTC	CSVAQGRAGEQYF
TRBJ2-7	TRBV28	few	TRBD1	TGTGCCAGCAGTGCCCCGACAGGGGGCGCCCCCTTCCAGCAGTACTTC	CASSAPTGGAPFQQYF
TRBJ2-1	TRBV5-8	NA	NA	TGTGCCAGCAGCTTGGTTGCGGACTCCTACAATGAGCAGTTCTTC	CASSLVADSYNEQFF
TRBJ2-1	TRBV27	NA	NA	TGTGCCAGCTCTAAAAGGGCAGGGTTGGAGTACAATGAGCAGTTCTTC	CASSKRAGLEYNEQFF
TRBJ1-5	TRBV7-8	few	NA	TGTGCCAGCAGCCCTCGAGGGAACAGCAATCAGCCCCAGCATTTT	CASSPRGNSNQPQHF
TRBJ1-4	TRBV7-9	NA	NA	TGTGCCAGCAGCCCCGGGGGTGCAACTAATGAAAAACTGTTTTTT	CASSPGGATNEKLFF
TRBJ1-2	TRBV28	NA	TRBD1	TGTGCCAGCAGCCCATACAGGGGGGTTTATGGCTACACCTTC	CASSPYRGVYGYTF
TRBJ2-7	TRBV9	NA	TRBD1	TGTGCCAGCAGCCCAGGGGGCGGTCTGCCCTTCTACGAGCAGTACTTC	CASSPGGGLPFYEQYF
TRBJ1-3	TRBV28	NA	TRBD1	TGTGCCAGCAGTTCACTTACCGAAGCAGGGGGCCCAGGAAACACCATATATTTT	CASSSLTEAGGPGNTIYF
TRBJ2-2	TRBV5-1	NA	TRBD2	TGCGCCAGCAGCTTGACGGGACTAAACACCGGGGAGCTGTTTTTT	CASSLTGLNTGELFF
TRBJ1-5	TRBV9	NA	TRBD1	TGTGCCAGCAGCGTAGGGACAGGGGTTGATCAGCCCCAGCATTTT	CASSVGTGVDQPQHF